Shown below are 28 T cell receptor beta chains from a single sample sequenced in a study of blood T cell repertoires in COVID-19. TCRdb's copy holds only in-frame clones and misses some; the assay was immunoSEQ multiplex PCR. This table holds about 150,000 clones, approximately 88% found once. Sequenced sample: peripheral blood. Receptors originate from a man younger than 35 with active or convalescent COVID-19.

The chain links TRBV5-1 to TRBJ2-1; possibly TRBD2 for D (6 bases). Germline CDR1 reads SGHRS; CDR2 reads YFSETQ. The ends were cut back, 3 bases at V and 5 bases at J, with 15 bases in the middle. The CDR3 is 15 amino acids. The CDR3 nucleotides read TGCGCCAGCAGCTCCCTTAGCGGAAGCGACAATGAGCAGTTCTTC. It translates to CASSSLSGSDNEQFF.

The CDR3: CASSPVLGTSGDTQYF. In nucleotides, the CDR3 is TGTGCCAGCTCACCCGTACTCGGGACTAGCGGAGATACGCAGTATTTT. This chain uses TRBV18 with TRBJ2-3, with TRBD2 matching 11 bases. This CDR3 is built from 16 residues. The trim removed 3 bases at V and 5 bases at J, leaving 7 bases unmatched. CDR1 and CDR2 (germline): KGHSH, LQKENI.

The chain recombines TRBV18 with TRBJ1-6; the D gene is possibly TRBD1 (5 bases). CDR3 length equals 14 residues. V shed 5 bases and J shed 7 bases, with 12 bases lying between them. Germline values: CDR1 KGHSH, CDR2 LQKENI. The chain's CDR3 is CASSGAGSNSPLHF. CDR3 coding DNA: TGTGCCAGCTCAGGGGCGGGGTCGAATTCACCCCTCCACTTT. Looking up the rest from reference TRBV18 and TRBJ1-6 gives the full variable domain: NAGVMQNPRHLVRRRGQEARLRCSPMKGHSHVYWYRQLPEEGLKFMVYLQKENIIDESGMPKERFSAEFPKEGPSILRIQQVVRGDSAAYFCASSGAGSNSPLHFGNGTRLTVT.

The genes are TRBV5-1 and TRBJ1-3; D is possibly TRBD1 (5 bases). V was pared by 1 base and J by 1 base, with 9 bases between. The CDR3 covers 15 residues. CDR1 and CDR2 (germline): SGHRS, YFSETQ. This CDR3 is CASSLRGSSGNTIYF. Written as DNA, the CDR3 is TGCGCCAGCAGCTTGAGGGGCTCGTCTGGAAACACCATATATTTT.

The gene calls are TRBV28 and TRBJ2-5; 9 nucleotides align to TRBD2. Germline CDR1 and CDR2: MDHEN and SYDVKM. CDR3 length: 15 residues. The junction had 6 bases not matched to a gene; V was cut back by 5 bases and J by 2 bases. The CDR3 region is CASSPRLAEQETQYF. The CDR3, as DNA: TGTGCCAGCAGTCCCCGACTAGCGGAACAAGAGACCCAGTACTTC. Variable domain in full (rest from reference TRBV28 and TRBJ2-5): DVKVTQSSRYLVKRTGEKVFLECVQDMDHENMFWYRQDPGLGLRLIYFSYDVKMKEKGDIPEGYSVSREKKERFSLILESASTNQTSMYLCASSPRLAEQETQYFGPGTRLLVL.

The gene calls are TRBV29-1 and TRBJ2-7; 8 positions agree with TRBD2. The V and J ends lost 4 bases and 6 bases, in that order; junction bases with no gene match: 11. Germline V gives CDR1 SQVTM, CDR2 ANQGSEA. This CDR3 comprises 14 residues. The CDR3 DNA reads TGCAGCGTTGCACGGGGGGGCCCCCCGCTCGAGCAGTACTTC. Protein sequence: CSVARGGPPLEQYF.

This clone was observed a single time. This chain joins TRBV5-4 and TRBJ2-3, with 11 bases that match TRBD2. V gave up 2 bases and J gave up 3 bases; unmatched junction bases: 5. Germline assignment: CDR1 SGHNT and CDR2 YYREEE (reference sequence). The CDR3 loop spans 16 amino acids. CDR3 loop: CASSFLAGGQTDTQYF. The DNA for the CDR3 is TGTGCCAGCAGCTTCTTAGCGGGGGGGCAAACAGATACGCAGTATTTT.

This sequence joins TRBV5-1 and TRBJ2-3, with 8 bases matching TRBD1. Germline values: CDR1 SGHRS, CDR2 YFSETQ. Trimming took 2 bases from V and 2 from J; bases not matched to a gene: 4. This CDR3 comprises 15 residues. CDR3 residues: CASSFWDRSTDTQYF. The CDR3 nucleotides read TGCGCCAGCAGCTTCTGGGACAGGTCCACAGATACGCAGTATTTT.

As for this clone: Other DNA sequences in this sample translate to the same CDR3. J is TRBJ2-2 and V is TRBV5-1; 7 bases agree with TRBD2. The CDR3 is 16 amino acids. CDR1 is SGHRS and CDR2 is YFSETQ in the germline V gene. V shed 0 bases and J 2 bases; nucleotides not matched to a gene: 4. CDR3 residues: CASSLGGGRNTGELFF. The DNA for the CDR3 is TGCGCCAGCAGCTTGGGAGGCGGGAGAAACACCGGGGAGCTGTTTTTT.

J is TRBJ2-3 and V is TRBV5-1; D is possibly TRBD1 (5 bases). The CDR3 consists of 13 residues. Germline values: CDR1 SGHRS, CDR2 YFSETQ. Trimming took off 0 bases at V and 7 bases at J, with 9 bases between the two ends. This CDR3 is CASSLGTGYTQYF. The CDR3 nucleotides read TGCGCCAGCAGCTTGGGTACAGGATATACGCAGTATTTT.

V is TRBV6-2 or TRBV6-3 and J is TRBJ2-7, with D perhaps matching TRBD2 (5 bases). The CDR3 extends over 12 amino acids. The V gene's germline CDR1 is MNHEY and CDR2 SVGEGT. V lost 4 bases, J lost 3 bases, and 7 bases lay in between. The CDR3 region is CASSWEYYEQYF. Written as DNA, the CDR3 is TGTGCCAGCAGTTGGGAGTACTACGAGCAGTACTTC.

This clone was seen a handful of times. V usage is TRBV11-1 and J usage is TRBJ1-6; possible D gene TRBD1, 5 bases. Germline loops: CDR1 SGHAT, CDR2 FQDESV (reference sequence). The CDR3 runs to 16 residues. V lost 6 bases and J lost 4, with 16 bases in between. The CDR3 loop reads CASSYSGLDYNSPLHF. DNA for the CDR3: TGTGCCAGCAGTTATTCGGGACTTGATTATAATTCACCCCTCCACTTT.

CDR3 sequence: CASSYLPNPGLAGGPSYEQYF. The CDR3 bases are TGCGCCAGCAGCTACCTACCCAACCCGGGACTAGCGGGAGGGCCCTCCTACGAGCAGTACTTC. J is TRBJ2-7 and V is TRBV5-1, with 16 nucleotides matching TRBD2. J was trimmed by 0 bases and V by 3 bases; bases with no gene match: 15. The CDR3 has 21 residues. The germline V gene encodes CDR1 SGHRS and CDR2 YFSETQ.

The V call is TRBV5-1, the J call TRBJ2-3; tentatively, D is TRBD1 (6 bases). V shed 7 bases and J shed 4 bases, with 10 bases lying between them. In germline, CDR1 is SGHRS, CDR2 YFSETQ. The CDR3 spans 12 residues. CDR3: CASSRGADTQYF. For the CDR3, the DNA is TGCGCCAGCTCCAGGGGCGCAGATACGCAGTATTTT.

The chain has TRBV6-5 and TRBJ2-5; 13 bases are shared with TRBD2. There are 16 residues in the CDR3. J was trimmed by 2 bases and V by 2 bases; bases with no gene match: 2. CDR1 and CDR2 (germline): MNHEY, SVGAGI. CDR3 DNA sequence: TGTGCCAGCAGTTACGGACTAGCGGGGGTACAAGAGACCCAGTACTTC. This translates into CASSYGLAGVQETQYF.

V gene TRBV5-1 combines with J gene TRBJ1-1; D not certain. The germline V gene has CDR1 SGHRS and CDR2 YFSETQ. CDR3 size: 14 residues. V was pared by 1 base and J by 5 bases, with 12 bases between. CDR3 bases: TGCGCCAGCAGCTTGCAAACGGGAGGGACTGAAGCTTTCTTT. This encodes CASSLQTGGTEAFF.

CDR3 nucleotides: TGTGCCATCAGTGTTACAGGGGCGGGGATCACTGAAGCTTTCTTT. It yields the protein CAISVTGAGITEAFF. J is TRBJ1-1 and V is TRBV10-3; 7 nucleotides align to TRBD1. The CDR3 is 15 residues long. The V gene's germline CDR1 is ENHRY and CDR2 SYGVKD. J lost 4 bases, V lost 4 bases, and 9 bases had no gene match.

V usage is TRBV5-1 and J usage is TRBJ1-1; no reliable D call. The CDR3 length is 13 residues. V lost 5 bases to trimming and J lost 1 base, with 9 bases between them. Germline V CDR1 and CDR2: SGHRS, YFSETQ. CDR3 bases: TGCGCCAGCAGGTCGCGGGAGAACACTGAAGCTTTCTTT. As protein: CASRSRENTEAFF.

The V and J genes are TRBV30 and TRBJ1-6; no firm D call. The CDR3 extends over 13 amino acids. V was cut by 0 bases and J by 8 bases, with 8 bases left in between. Germline CDR1 is GTSNPN and CDR2 is SVGIG (reference sequence). Here the CDR3 reads CAWSVHGDSPLHF. The CDR3 bases are TGTGCCTGGAGTGTACACGGGGATTCACCCCTCCACTTT. The entire variable domain, with the rest obtained from reference TRBV30 and TRBJ1-6, is as follows: SQTIHQWPATLVQPVGSPLSLECTVEGTSNPNLYWYRQAAGRGLQLLFYSVGIGQISSEVPQNLSASRPQDRQFILSSKKLLLSDSGFYLCAWSVHGDSPLHFGNGTRLTVT.

The chain combines TRBV6-1 with TRBJ1-2; D remains ambiguous. V was trimmed by 1 base and J by 5 bases, leaving 17 bases between them. Per the germline V gene, CDR1 is MNHNS and CDR2 is SASEGT. The CDR3 spans 16 residues. The CDR3 loop is CASSEEQALSSYGYTF. CDR3 nucleotides: TGTGCCAGCAGTGAAGAGCAGGCCCTCTCCTCGTATGGCTACACCTTC.

V and J are TRBV2 and TRBJ1-1, with TRBD1 matching over 9 bases. The CDR3 sequence is 15 residues long. The junction had 10 bases not matched to a gene; V was cut back by 6 bases and J by 5 bases. CDR1 SNHLY and CDR2 FYNNEI come from the germline V gene. CDR3 bases: TGTGCCAGCAGGAGGCTACAGGGACAGGGTACTGAAGCTTTCTTT. Translated, it gives CASRRLQGQGTEAFF.

This chain connects TRBV11-2 to TRBJ1-4; D might be TRBD1 (6 bases). This CDR3 is built from 16 residues. Trimming cost V 1 base and J 8 bases, with 17 bases left between them. CDR1 is SGHAT, CDR2 FQNNGV, per germline. The CDR3 loop is CASSLGGLPGYEKLFF. CDR3 DNA: TGTGCCAGCAGCTTAGGGGGGCTCCCAGGGTACGAAAAACTGTTTTTT.

V usage is TRBV15 and J usage is TRBJ2-4; D may be TRBD1 (6 bases). V was shortened by 3 bases and J by 8 bases, with 17 bases between the two germline ends. The CDR3 extends over 15 amino acids. The germline V gene has CDR1 LNHNV and CDR2 YYDKDF (reference sequence). The CDR3 loop is CATSRPGDLRDIQYF. The CDR3 DNA is TGTGCCACCAGCAGGCCAGGGGACCTGAGGGACATTCAGTACTTC.

The chain is built from TRBV5-1 and TRBJ2-1, with D perhaps matching TRBD1 (5 bases). V was cut by 5 bases and J by 4 bases, with 10 bases left in between. The CDR3 contains 13 residues. The germline CDR1 and CDR2 sequences are SGHRS and YFSETQ. This chain's CDR3 is CASSPDTYNEQFF. The CDR3 nucleotides read TGCGCCAGCAGTCCGGACACTTACAATGAGCAGTTCTTC.

The rearrangement uses TRBV18 and TRBJ2-7; 9 positions agree with TRBD2. Germline V gives CDR1 KGHSH, CDR2 LQKENI. Trimming cost V 1 base and J 6 bases; bases outside gene matches: 7. This CDR3 is built from 15 residues. The CDR3 region is CASSPRAIAGAEQYF. The CDR3 DNA reads as TGTGCCAGCTCACCACGCGCGATAGCGGGAGCCGAGCAGTACTTC.

The chain employs TRBV4-1 and TRBJ2-2; 7 nucleotides line up with TRBD1. J was trimmed by 1 base and V by 0 bases; bases with no gene match: 8. This CDR3 has 18 amino acids. Germline CDR1 and CDR2: MGHRA and YSYEKL. This CDR3 reads CASSQDPRTGLNTGELFF. For the CDR3, the DNA is TGCGCCAGCAGCCAAGATCCCCGGACAGGATTGAACACCGGGGAGCTGTTTTTT.

The chain is built from TRBV5-1 and TRBJ2-3; 7 bases map to TRBD2. The CDR3 sequence is 16 residues long. Germline CDR1 and CDR2: SGHRS and YFSETQ. V shed 3 bases, J shed 2 bases, and the junction held 9 bases outside the gene matches. The CDR3: CASSSLAAGSTDTQYF. CDR3 nucleotide sequence: TGCGCCAGCAGCTCCTTGGCAGCGGGGTCCACAGATACGCAGTATTTT.

The chain has TRBV14 and TRBJ1-6; D remains unclear. Germline V gene data show CDR1 as SGHDN and CDR2 as FVKESK. The V end lost 1 base, the J end lost 13 bases, and 11 bases lay between the germline ends. The CDR3 totals 13 residues. The CDR3 coding sequence is TGTGCCAGCAGCCAAGTGCGGGGAAACCCCCTCCACTTT. It yields the protein CASSQVRGNPLHF.